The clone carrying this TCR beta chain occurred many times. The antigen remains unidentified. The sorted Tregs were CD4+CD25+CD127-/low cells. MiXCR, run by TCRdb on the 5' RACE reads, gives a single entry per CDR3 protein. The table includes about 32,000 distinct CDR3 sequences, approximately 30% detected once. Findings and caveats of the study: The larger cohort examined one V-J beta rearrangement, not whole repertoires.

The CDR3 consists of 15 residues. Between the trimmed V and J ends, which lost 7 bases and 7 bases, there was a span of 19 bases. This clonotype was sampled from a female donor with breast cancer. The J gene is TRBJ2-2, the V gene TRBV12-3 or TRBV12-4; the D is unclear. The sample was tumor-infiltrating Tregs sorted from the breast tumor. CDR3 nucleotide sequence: TGTGCCAGCACCCGTAACCAAGCCATAGGCGGGGAGCTGTTTTTT. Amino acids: CASTRNQAIGGELFF.